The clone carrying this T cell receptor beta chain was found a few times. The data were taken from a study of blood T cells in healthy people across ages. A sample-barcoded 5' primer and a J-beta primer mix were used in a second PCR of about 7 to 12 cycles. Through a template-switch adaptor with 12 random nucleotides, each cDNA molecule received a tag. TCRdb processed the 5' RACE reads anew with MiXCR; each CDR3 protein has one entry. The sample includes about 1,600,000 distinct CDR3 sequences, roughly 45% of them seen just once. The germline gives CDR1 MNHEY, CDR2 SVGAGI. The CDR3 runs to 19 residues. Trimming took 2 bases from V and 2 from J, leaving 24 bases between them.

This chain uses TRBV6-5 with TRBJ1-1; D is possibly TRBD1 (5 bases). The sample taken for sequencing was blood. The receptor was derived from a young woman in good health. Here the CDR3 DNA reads TGTGCCAGCAGTTACCACGCCGACTCCATGACAGATCCCAACACTGAAGCTTTCTTT. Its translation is CASSYHADSMTDPNTEAFF.